The clone carrying this TCR beta chain was picked up one time. This entry comes from a study of blood T cell repertoires in COVID-19. Produced via immunoSEQ multiplex PCR; TCRdb's table is partial and in-frame only. The data contain around 77,000 clones, roughly 83% of them singletons. J gave up 4 bases and V 1 base, and 1 base lay outside the gene matches. The CDR3 contains 15 residues. Germline CDR1 is MNHEY and CDR2 is SMNVEV (reference sequence). The TCR comes from a man younger than 45 with COVID-19, enrolled during active disease. Sequencing was performed on peripheral blood. The V and J genes are TRBV27 and TRBJ1-1, with 12 bases lining up with TRBD1. CDR3 in amino acids: CASSLLGQGATEAFF. The CDR3 nucleotides are TGTGCCAGCAGTTTATTGGGACAGGGGGCCACTGAAGCTTTCTTT.